The T cell receptor beta chain under discussion was sequenced for a study of shared clonotypes between healthy human individuals. At the level of the study: The composition of the donors was a couple of women and three men aged 18 to 49.

There were no recent acute infections or vaccinations among the donors, who were healthy HIV-negative adults. Researchers divided each subset's genomic DNA evenly across several immunoSEQ plates. Repertoires were generated with immunoSEQ multiplex PCR, while TCRdb's copy carries only in-frame clones and drops some. This sample has some 530,000 clones, with 78% found just once. The CDR3 is 17 residues long. Germline assignment: CDR1 SGHNT and CDR2 YYREEE (reference sequence). Between the trimmed V and J ends, which lost 4 bases and 2 bases, there was a span of 16 bases. Sequences were obtained from PBMCs. The rearrangement uses TRBV5-4 and TRBJ1-6; D gene ambiguous. The clonotype was recovered from a woman aged 40 to 50 in good health. Some clones in this sample may be carry-over from other donors' samples. The CDR3 loop is CASSPGGGNPYNSPLHF. In DNA form, the CDR3 reads TGTGCCAGCAGCCCTGGAGGAGGGAACCCCTATAATTCACCCCTCCACTTT.